Following are 27 T cell receptor beta chains from one sample sequenced in a study of tumor-infiltrating lymphocytes in primary liver carcinoma. Investigators took RNA and DNA out together from 20-30 mg of unsorted bulk tissue. A constant-region primer served to make TCR beta cDNA from around 500 ng total RNA. Employing slightly modified ARM-PCR, three nested multiplex PCR rounds were run, and these gave rise to the TCR beta libraries. Use of TRBV1-TRBV30 forward primers with a C-beta reverse primer characterized the first two PCR rounds, which lasted approximately 11 cycles each. Using its own MiXCR run on the multiplex PCR reads, TCRdb lists one record per CDR3 protein. Of approximately 110,000 distinct CDR3 sequences listed, 60% to 70% are singletons. Sequencing was performed on liver tumor tissue from sampling region 1. Subset specified: tumor region T1, superior pole. These receptors came from a woman aged 55-70 years with primary liver carcinoma and hepatitis B virus infection.

The chain is built from TRBV7-3 and TRBJ1-5; 8 positions match TRBD1. CDR1 and CDR2 from the germline V gene are SGHTA and FQGTGA. J was trimmed by 4 bases and V by 5 bases; bases with no gene match: 19. The CDR3 totals 19 residues. CDR3 loop: CASSPKKRTGISRNQPQHF. DNA of the CDR3: TGTGCCAGCAGCCCTAAGAAGCGGACAGGGATAAGTAGGAATCAGCCCCAGCATTTT.

Remarks on this clonotype: The final CDR3 position lacks the conserved phenylalanine or tryptophan, pointing to a likely read error. J is TRBJ2-3 and V is TRBV11-2; a possible D gene is TRBD1 (6 bases). V shed 1 base and J shed 5 bases, with 19 bases lying between them. The CDR3 spans 17 residues. CDR1 and CDR2 from the germline V gene are SGHAT and FQNNGV. CDR3 in amino acids: CASSLGGLTYTLDTQYC. The CDR3 nucleotides read TGTGCCAGCAGCTTAGGGGGGCTAACGTACACGTTAGATACGCAGTATTGT.

This clonotype turned up a few times. This may stem from a read error, because a much larger clone lies one nucleotide away. This chain joins TRBV6-1 and TRBJ1-2; TRBD1 aligns across 9 bases. The CDR3 length is 14 residues. CDR1 and CDR2 from the germline V gene are MNHNS and SASEGT. The V and J ends lost 2 bases and 8 bases, in that order; junction bases with no gene match: 6. CDR3 coding DNA: TGTGCCAGCAGTGAATACTGGACAGGGGAAGGCTACACCTTC. The encoded protein is CASSEYWTGEGYTF.

The rearrangement links TRBV11-2 to TRBJ1-6; D gene ambiguous. Trimming shortened V by 5 bases and J by 0 bases, and 14 bases separated the two germline ends. The CDR3 contains 17 residues. CDR1 is SGHAT, CDR2 FQNNGV, per germline. The CDR3 region has the DNA TGTGCCAGCAGCATTGGATGGTCGAGCTCCTATAATTCACCCCTCCACTTT. It specifies CASSIGWSSSYNSPLHF.

On this clonotype itself: A read error is possible here, since a much larger clone lies one base away. The chain uses TRBV4-2 and TRBJ1-1, with TRBD1 matching 9 bases. Germline-derived CDR1 and CDR2 are LGHNA and YNFKEQ. The CDR3 totals 17 residues. DNA for the CDR3: TGTGCCAGCAGCCAACACTCTCCCACAGGGGGCGGGACTGAAGCTTCCTTT. This gives the protein CASSQHSPTGGGTEASF.

The V and J genes are TRBV11-3 and TRBJ1-1, with TRBD1 as a possible D gene (6 bases). V lost 1 base and J 9 bases, leaving 21 bases between the germline ends. CDR1 and CDR2 from the germline V gene are SGHNT and YENEEA. This CDR3 comprises 16 residues. CDR3 sequence (DNA): TGTGCCAGCAGCTTAGCCCCCATTTACGCTCAGGGGCAAGCTTTCTTT. Its translation: CASSLAPIYAQGQAFF.

A note on this clonotype: Its ends do not fully match the called genes, so a read error is possible. The CDR3 coding sequence is TGCGCCAGCAGCGCAGGGAACTCTGAAGCTCTCTTT. Amino acids: CASSAGNSEALF. V usage is TRBV4-1 and J usage is TRBJ1-1, with D tentatively TRBD1 (5 bases). CDR1 is MGHRA, CDR2 YSYEKL, per germline. The CDR3 runs 12 residues.

The CDR3 DNA follows: TGTGCCAGCAGGCCCAGACGGAAATACAATGAGCAGTTCTTC. Translating gives CASRPRRKYNEQFF. The chain couples TRBV11-2 to TRBJ2-1; unclear D gene. Germline-derived CDR1 and CDR2 are SGHAT and FQNNGV. The CDR3 totals 14 residues. V lost 6 bases and J lost 4, with 13 bases in between.

Comment on this clonotype: It may be a read error: a sequence one base away is much more abundant. The chain is built from TRBV10-3 and TRBJ1-1; D unresolved. The CDR3 covers 12 residues. Germline V gene data show CDR1 as ENHRY and CDR2 as SYGVKD. V gave up 7 bases and J gave up 3 bases, with 9 bases separating them. As DNA, the CDR3 is TGTGCCATCATGGGGTTCGACACTGAAGCTTTCTTT. As protein: CAIMGFDTEAFF.

With regard to this clonotype: This may be a read error: a much more frequent sequence differs by one nucleotide. The chain has TRBV28 and TRBJ2-3; 12 bases are a match to TRBD2. Germline CDR1 MDHEN, CDR2 SYDVKM. CDR3 length: 14 amino acids. The CDR3 DNA reads as TGTGTCAGCAGTACCCTAGCGGGAGGGGATACGCAGTATTTT. This encodes CVSSTLAGGDTQYF.

Points on this clonotype: Being one base from a much bigger clone, this may be a read error. The chain carries TRBV6-5 and TRBJ2-7; 8 nucleotides line up with TRBD2. Germline V CDR1 and CDR2: MNHEY, SVGAGI. Trimming at V came to 0 bases and at J to 5 bases, leaving 12 bases not matched to a gene. The CDR3 totals 17 residues. CDR3: CASSYSSVAGGEHEQYF. The CDR3 nucleotides are TGTGCCAGCAGTTACTCGAGTGTTGCGGGAGGAGAGCACGAGCAGTACTTC.

As to this clonotype: At one of its ends the junction is not consistent with the germline gene, which may arise from a read error. The chain carries TRBV11-1 and TRBJ2-5; 10 bases line up with TRBD2. CDR3 length: 18 amino acids. Germline values: CDR1 SGHAT, CDR2 FQDESV (reference sequence). CDR3 in amino acids: CVSSQGRAGGTTRETQYF. Here the CDR3 DNA reads TGTGTCAGCAGCCAAGGTAGAGCGGGAGGGACAACCAGAGAGACCCAGTACTTC.

This chain joins TRBV4-1 and TRBJ2-4; the match to TRBD2 covers 13 bases. CDR1 MGHRA and CDR2 YSYEKL come from the germline V gene. The ends lost 1 base at V and 1 base at J; junction bases unmatched: 10. The CDR3 covers 20 residues. CDR3 in amino acids: CASSQGGTSGKVGAKNIQYF. In nucleotides, the CDR3 is TGCGCCAGCAGCCAAGGTGGGACTAGCGGGAAGGTCGGGGCCAAAAACATTCAGTACTTC.

In the case of this clonotype: A read error may explain this, as a much larger clone is one base away. The genes are TRBV5-6 and TRBJ1-5; D is possibly TRBD1 (6 bases). With 6 bases removed from V and 3 bases from J, the gap between germline ends came to 16 bases. The CDR3 sequence is 15 residues long. Germline lookup yields CDR1 SGHDT and CDR2 YYEEEE. The chain's CDR3 is CASNTIQGTNQPQHF. The CDR3 DNA reads TGTGCCAGCAACACTATACAGGGCACCAATCAGCCCCAGCATTTT.

This clonotype has ten or more counts. The V and J genes are TRBV29-1 and TRBJ1-5; 8 bases agree with TRBD1. This CDR3 spans 12 amino acids. V shed 7 bases and J 5 bases; nucleotides not matched to a gene: 4. The germline V gene encodes CDR1 SQVTM and CDR2 ANQGSEA. DNA of the CDR3: TGCAGCGCAGGACAGGGAGATCAGCCCCAGCATTTT. Translation gives CSAGQGDQPQHF.

To note about this clonotype: At one boundary the junction diverges from the germline segment, which might be a read error. The chain uses TRBV12-5 and TRBJ2-2; tentatively, D is TRBD1 or TRBD2 (5 bases each). CDR3 length: 15 residues. Germline V gene sequence: CDR1 LGHNT, CDR2 FRNRAP. The chain's CDR3 is CASPNSGRNTGEPFF. CDR3 DNA sequence: TGTGCTAGTCCAAACTCGGGACGGAACACCGGGGAGCCGTTTTTT.

Concerning this clonotype itself: The germline gene is not matched at one end of the junction; a read error may be the cause. V and J are TRBV12-3 or TRBV12-4 and TRBJ1-6; a weak D match, TRBD1 (6 bases). CDR3 length: 13 residues. This chain's CDR3 is CASSSRGDSHLHF. For the CDR3, the DNA is TGTGCCAGCAGTTCGAGGGGGGATTCACACCTCCACTTT.

The chain couples TRBV14 to TRBJ1-1, with a weak D call TRBD1 (5 bases). The length of the CDR3 is 17 residues. V was pared by 4 bases and J by 7 bases, with 25 bases between. Germline V gene sequence: CDR1 SGHDN, CDR2 FVKESK. The CDR3 spells CASSLEGVELGYFEAFF. CDR3 DNA sequence: TGTGCCAGCAGCCTCGAAGGGGTAGAGTTAGGTTATTTTGAAGCTTTCTTT.

The chain carries TRBV6-1 and TRBJ2-3; either TRBD1 or TRBD2 may supply D (7 bases each). CDR1 MNHNS and CDR2 SASEGT come from the germline V gene. The CDR3 consists of 16 residues. V lost 5 bases and J 7 bases, leaving 22 bases between the germline ends. CDR3 residues: CASSRGDRGETNTQYF. CDR3 nucleotides: TGTGCCAGCAGTCGGGGGGACAGAGGGGAAACAAATACGCAGTATTTT.

CDR3 loop: CASSPDINYGYTF. DNA for the CDR3: TGTGCCAGCTCACCAGACATTAACTATGGCTACACCTTC. V gene TRBV18 combines with J gene TRBJ1-2; the D is unclear. The length of the CDR3 is 13 residues. From germline, CDR1 is KGHSH and CDR2 LQKENI. V lost 2 bases to trimming and J lost 1 base, with 5 bases between them.

Points on this clonotype: A much larger clone sits a single nucleotide away, making a read error possible. V gene TRBV12-3 or TRBV12-4 combines with J gene TRBJ2-1; no clear D. This CDR3 has 14 amino acids. V was cut by 1 base and J by 7 bases, with 11 bases left in between. This CDR3 reads CASSLEGSVNEQFF. In DNA form, the CDR3 reads TGTGCCAGCAGTTTAGAGGGCAGTGTGAATGAGCAGTTCTTC.

This clonotype was recorded at least ten times. The chain combines TRBV6-5 with TRBJ1-5; possibly TRBD1 for D (5 bases). This CDR3 region has 14 residues. Germline values: CDR1 MNHEY, CDR2 SVGAGI. V dropped 0 bases and J dropped 9 bases, with 12 bases sitting between them. The CDR3 loop reads CASSYSVGGAPQHF. The CDR3, as DNA: TGTGCCAGCAGTTACTCTGTAGGTGGGGCGCCCCAGCATTTT.

Turning to this clonotype: One junction end does not reproduce the germline sequence, and a read error may be involved. V and J are TRBV14 and TRBJ2-5, with D tentatively TRBD2 (5 bases). Germline lookup yields CDR1 SGHDN and CDR2 FVKESK. The CDR3 loop spans 15 amino acids. The CDR3 DNA reads TGTGCCAGCGGCCAAGATCTAGCCAATCAAGAGACCCAGTACTTC. Its translation: CASGQDLANQETQYF.

Notes on this clonotype: Mismatch with germline at one junction end may stem from a read error. The chain uses TRBV6-5 and TRBJ1-5; 7 bases agree with TRBD1. The CDR3 runs 16 residues. CDR1 and CDR2 from the germline V gene are MNHEY and SVGAGI. Here the CDR3 reads CASRGTKQGLNQSQHF. In DNA form, the CDR3 reads TGTGCCAGTAGGGGCACCAAACAGGGGCTGAATCAGTCCCAGCATTTT.

Turning to this clonotype: A read error is likely, as this CDR3 ends without the conserved phenylalanine or tryptophan. The J gene is TRBJ2-5, the V gene TRBV11-2; TRBD2 matches at 7 bases. This CDR3 comprises 17 residues. Trimming took 3 bases from V and 2 from J; bases not matched to a gene: 12. Germline V CDR1 and CDR2: SGHAT, FQNNGV. As DNA, the CDR3 is TGTGCCAGCAGCTTTTCCGTAGCGGGCAGGTATCAAGAGACCCAGTACATC. It yields the protein CASSFSVAGRYQETQYI.

Note on this clonotype: One base away lies a much larger clone, so this may be a sequencing read error. Likely a read error: the CDR3 ends without its conserved phenylalanine or tryptophan. The chain employs TRBV12-3 or TRBV12-4 and TRBJ2-2; 9 bases are shared with TRBD1. The CDR3 is made up of 14 amino acids. V dropped 6 bases and J dropped 3; count of bases not matched to a gene: 2. CDR3 sequence reads: CASSRTGDTGELFC. The CDR3 DNA reads as TGTGCCAGCAGCCGGACAGGGGACACCGGGGAGCTGTTTTGT.

The genes are TRBV20-1 and TRBJ2-7, with a possible D match to TRBD2 (6 bases). CDR1 and CDR2 (germline): DFQATT, SNEGSKA (reference sequence). The germline V and J ends were trimmed by 5 bases and 1 base, with 12 bases remaining between them. The CDR3 extends over 13 amino acids. DNA for the CDR3: TGCAGTGCTGGACGAGGGACTTCCTACGAGCAGTACTTC. It is translated as CSAGRGTSYEQYF.